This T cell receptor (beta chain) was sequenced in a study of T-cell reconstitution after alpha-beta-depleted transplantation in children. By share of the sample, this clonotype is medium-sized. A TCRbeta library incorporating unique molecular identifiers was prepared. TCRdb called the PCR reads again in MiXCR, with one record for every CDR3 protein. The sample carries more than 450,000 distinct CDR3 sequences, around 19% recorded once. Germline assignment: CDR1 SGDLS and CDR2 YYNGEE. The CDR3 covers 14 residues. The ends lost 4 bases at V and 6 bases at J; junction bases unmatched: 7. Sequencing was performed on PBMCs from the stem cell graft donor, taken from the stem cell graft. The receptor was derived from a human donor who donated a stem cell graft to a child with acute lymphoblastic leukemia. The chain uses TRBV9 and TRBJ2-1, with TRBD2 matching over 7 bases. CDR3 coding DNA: TGTGCCAGCAGCATTGGACTAGACGGCAATGAGCAGTTCTTC. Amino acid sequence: CASSIGLDGNEQFF.